Shown below are 5 T cell receptor beta chains from a single sample sequenced in a study of blood T cell repertoires in COVID-19. Profiled with immunoSEQ multiplex PCR; TCRdb holds only in-frame clones, not every one. The data hold around 250,000 clones, with around 90% observed a single time. Specimen: peripheral blood. The receptors come from a middle-aged woman who had recovered from COVID-19.

V usage is TRBV3-1 (or the pseudogene TRBV3-2) and J usage is TRBJ1-1; the D is unclear. Trimming removed 1 base from V and 5 bases from J, with 14 bases in between. The CDR3 is 15 residues long. CDR1 is LGHDT and CDR2 is YNNKEL in the germline V gene (reference sequence). The CDR3 sequence is CASSQGLTEGTEAFF. In DNA form, the CDR3 reads TGTGCCAGCAGCCAAGGGTTGACCGAGGGTACTGAAGCTTTCTTT.

The chain has TRBV10-3 and TRBJ1-5; 10 nucleotides agree with TRBD1. From germline, CDR1 is ENHRY and CDR2 SYGVKD. The CDR3 runs 15 residues. V shed 5 bases and J 3 bases; nucleotides not matched to a gene: 4. The CDR3 region is CAISPGTGDNQPQHF. As DNA, the CDR3 is TGTGCCATCAGTCCCGGGACAGGGGACAATCAGCCCCAGCATTTT.

The genes are TRBV18 and TRBJ1-4, with 8 positions matching TRBD1. The germline V gene has CDR1 KGHSH and CDR2 LQKENI. The CDR3 extends over 18 amino acids. V lost 6 bases, J lost 0 bases, and 12 bases stayed unmatched. The CDR3 region is CASSQRQGFGATNEKLFF. In nucleotides, the CDR3 is TGTGCCAGCTCGCAAAGACAGGGGTTTGGGGCAACTAATGAAAAACTGTTTTTT.

CDR3 in DNA: TGTGCCAGTAGTAAATCAGGATTTACAACTAATGAAAAACTGTTTTTT. Protein product: CASSKSGFTTNEKLFF. The chain carries TRBV19 and TRBJ1-4; the D is unclear. This CDR3 region has 16 residues. The V and J ends lost 4 bases and 0 bases respectively, with 12 bases between them. From germline, CDR1 is LNHDA and CDR2 SQIVND (reference sequence).

This chain connects TRBV5-1 to TRBJ2-5; D is unresolved. The length of the CDR3 is 15 residues. CDR1 and CDR2 from the germline V gene are SGHRS and YFSETQ. Trimming left V 0 bases short and J 1 base short, with 10 bases between. The DNA for the CDR3 is TGCGCCAGCAGCTTGGAAGAACAGCTCCAAGAGACCCAGTACTTC. Translating it yields CASSLEEQLQETQYF.